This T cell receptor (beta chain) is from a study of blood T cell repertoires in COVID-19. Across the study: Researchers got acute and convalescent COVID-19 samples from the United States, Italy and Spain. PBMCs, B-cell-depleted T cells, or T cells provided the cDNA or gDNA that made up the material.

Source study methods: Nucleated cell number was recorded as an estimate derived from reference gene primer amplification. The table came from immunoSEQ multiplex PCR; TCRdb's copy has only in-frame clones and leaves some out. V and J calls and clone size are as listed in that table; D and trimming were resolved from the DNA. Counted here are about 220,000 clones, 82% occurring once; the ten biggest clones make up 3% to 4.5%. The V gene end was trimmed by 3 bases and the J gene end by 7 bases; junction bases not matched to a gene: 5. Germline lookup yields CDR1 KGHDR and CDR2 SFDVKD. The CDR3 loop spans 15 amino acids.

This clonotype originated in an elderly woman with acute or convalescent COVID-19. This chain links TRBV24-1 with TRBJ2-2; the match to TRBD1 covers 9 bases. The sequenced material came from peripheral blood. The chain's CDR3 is CATSDTGTGIGELFF. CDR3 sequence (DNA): TGTGCCACCAGTGATACCGGGACAGGGATCGGGGAGCTGTTTTTT.